Each of the 11 T cell receptor beta chains below was sequenced from the same sample in a study of blood T cell repertoires in COVID-19. Sequenced by immunoSEQ multiplex PCR; TCRdb stores in-frame clones only, minus some. The sample yields about 150,000 clones, around 80% seen once. Material for sequencing was peripheral blood. These receptors came from a man between 60 and 70 years old with acute or convalescent COVID-19.

In this sample, this clone turned up a few times. V is TRBV9 and J is TRBJ1-4; D is unclear. Trimming removed 4 bases at V and 8 bases at J, with 15 bases between. The germline V gene encodes CDR1 SGDLS and CDR2 YYNGEE. This CDR3 is built from 14 residues. CDR3: CASSPTVVAEKLFF. The DNA of the CDR3 is TGTGCCAGCAGCCCTACAGTCGTGGCCGAAAAACTGTTTTTT. The full variable domain, rest sourced from reference TRBV9 and TRBJ1-4, is DSGVTQTPKHLITATGQRVTLRCSPRSGDLSVYWYQQSLDQGLQFLIQYYNGEERAKGNILERFSAQQFPDLHSELNLSSLELGDSALYFCASSPTVVAEKLFFGSGTQLSVL.

The chain couples TRBV25-1 to TRBJ2-3; maybe TRBD2 (6 bases). Germline assignment: CDR1 MGHDK and CDR2 SYGVNS. V lost 3 bases, J lost 2 bases, and 12 bases lay in between. The CDR3 runs to 15 residues. The CDR3 DNA reads as TGTGCCAGCAGTGACGGGAGAGGGGACACAGATACGCAGTATTTT. As protein: CASSDGRGDTDTQYF. Using reference TRBV25-1 and TRBJ2-3 for the parts outside the CDR3, the full variable domain is EADIYQTPRYLVIGTGKKITLECSQTMGHDKMYWYQQDPGMELHLIHYSYGVNSTEKGDLSSESTVSRIRTEHFPLTLESARPSHTSQYLCASSDGRGDTDTQYFGPGTRLTVL.

J is TRBJ2-3 and V is TRBV27; D is possibly TRBD2 (6 bases). Germline values: CDR1 MNHEY, CDR2 SMNVEV (reference sequence). V was clipped by 6 bases and J by 0 bases, with 13 bases between them. The CDR3 sequence is 15 residues long. CDR3 residues: CASSLGTYSTDTQYF. The CDR3 DNA follows: TGTGCCAGCAGCCTCGGGACTTATAGCACAGATACGCAGTATTTT.

The chain carries TRBV5-1 and TRBJ2-3; 13 nucleotides line up with TRBD2. CDR1 and CDR2 from the germline V gene are SGHRS and YFSETQ. V was clipped by 3 bases and J by 3 bases; unmatched bases: 7. CDR3 length: 17 amino acids. Written as DNA, the CDR3 is TGCGCCAGCAGCTCCGGGACTAGCGGGACTGAAACAGATACGCAGTATTTT. This sequence encodes CASSSGTSGTETDTQYF. The full variable domain, completed using reference TRBV5-1 and TRBJ2-3, is KAGVTQTPRYLIKTRGQQVTLSCSPISGHRSVSWYQQTPGQGLQFLFEYFSETQRNKGNFPGRFSGRQFSNSRSEMNVSTLELGDSALYLCASSSGTSGTETDTQYFGPGTRLTVL.

The CDR3 DNA is TGTGCCAGCAGCTTCGGACTAGCGGGATTGAGAGAGACCCAGTACTTC. It encodes CASSFGLAGLRETQYF. The rearrangement joins TRBV5-4 to TRBJ2-5; TRBD2 matches at 12 bases. Germline CDR1 and CDR2: SGHNT and YYREEE (reference sequence). The CDR3 sequence is 16 residues long. V trimming: 2 bases; J trimming: 4 bases; junction bases outside the gene matches: 6. The full variable domain, with the rest looked up from reference TRBV5-4 and TRBJ2-5, is ETGVTQSPTHLIKTRGQQVTLRCSSQSGHNTVSWYQQALGQGPQFIFQYYREEENGRGNFPPRFSGLQFPNYSSELNVNALELDDSALYLCASSFGLAGLRETQYFGPGTRLLVL.

The chain recombines TRBV20-1 with TRBJ2-7, with D maybe TRBD2 (7 bases). CDR1 DFQATT and CDR2 SNEGSKA come from the germline V gene (reference sequence). Trimming took 3 bases from V and 5 from J, leaving 11 bases between them. This CDR3 has 12 residues. The CDR3 protein is CSASGGGDEQYF. DNA of the CDR3: TGCAGTGCTAGTGGCGGGGGCGACGAGCAGTACTTC.

In this sample, this clone turned up once. The rearrangement uses TRBV7-9 and TRBJ2-1; TRBD2 matches 9 bases. Germline loops: CDR1 SEHNR, CDR2 FQNEAQ (reference sequence). The CDR3 consists of 17 residues. Germline trimming cut 2 bases from V and 0 bases from J; bases unmatched to any gene: 5. For the CDR3, the DNA is TGTGCCAGCAGCTTAAGCCTAGCGGGGAGCTCCTACAATGAGCAGTTCTTC. This encodes CASSLSLAGSSYNEQFF.

The chain is built from TRBV15 and TRBJ2-3; TRBD1 matches 7 bases. The germline CDR1 and CDR2 sequences are LNHNV and YYDKDF (reference sequence). J lost 3 bases, V lost 3 bases, and 3 bases had no gene match. This CDR3 comprises 14 residues. The CDR3 bases are TGTGCCACCAGCAGGTTACAGGGGACAGATACGCAGTATTTT. Translating it yields CATSRLQGTDTQYF.

In its sample, this clone was seen once. V and J are TRBV28 and TRBJ2-2; D perhaps matches TRBD1 (6 bases). The germline V gene has CDR1 MDHEN and CDR2 SYDVKM. The CDR3 length is 17 residues. The V end was cut by 7 bases, the J end by 0 bases, with 18 bases between. The CDR3 reads CASTFSDRLANTGELFF. In nucleotides, the CDR3 is TGTGCCAGCACCTTTTCAGACAGGCTCGCGAACACCGGGGAGCTGTTTTTT. The full variable domain, its missing parts supplied by reference TRBV28 and TRBJ2-2, is DVKVTQSSRYLVKRTGEKVFLECVQDMDHENMFWYRQDPGLGLRLIYFSYDVKMKEKGDIPEGYSVSREKKERFSLILESASTNQTSMYLCASTFSDRLANTGELFFGEGSRLTVL.

V and J are TRBV5-6 and TRBJ1-1; weak D call: TRBD1 (5 bases). The V gene's germline CDR1 is SGHDT and CDR2 YYEEEE. V dropped 6 bases and J dropped 4 bases, with 25 bases sitting between them. The length of the CDR3 is 17 residues. CDR3 bases: TGTGCCAGCATAAACTACATCCTTTGGGGAAGGGGCACTGAAGCTTTCTTT. Encoded protein: CASINYILWGRGTEAFF.

The CDR3 coding sequence is TGTGCCAGCAGTTTAGCGACATACTCCTACAATGAGCAGTTCTTC. Translated, it gives CASSLATYSYNEQFF. This chain connects TRBV6-1 to TRBJ2-1; a weak D match, TRBD2 (5 bases). V lost 5 bases and J 0 bases, leaving 11 bases between the germline ends. The CDR3 extends over 15 amino acids. In germline, CDR1 is MNHNS, CDR2 SASEGT.